The clone carrying this T cell receptor beta chain appeared a few times. This record belongs to a study of blood T cell repertoires in COVID-19. On the study more broadly: Material from acute and convalescent COVID-19 was sourced from the United States, Italy and Spain. The analysed material was cDNA or gDNA that came from T cells, B-cell-depleted T cells, or PBMCs.

Only in-frame clones appear in the TCRdb table, and some are missing; sequencing was by immunoSEQ multiplex PCR. The top ten clones hold roughly 17% of a sample with roughly 100,000 clones, more than 70% of them seen once. Trimming stripped 7 bases from V and 2 bases from J, with 12 bases between. The germline CDR1 and CDR2 sequences are LNHNV and YYDKDF (reference sequence). The CDR3 has 13 residues. The gene calls are TRBV15 and TRBJ2-7; D possibly corresponds to TRBD1 (6 bases). Specimen: peripheral blood. The clonotype comes from an elderly woman in a cohort sampled during active COVID-19. Here the CDR3 DNA reads TGTGCCACCAAAGTTGCAGGGGCCTACGAGCAGTACTTC. Protein: CATKVAGAYEQYF.